Below, one TCR beta chain is given with its context. This clonotype appeared a few times. Which antigen it targets is not known. Base qualities were left out, and no much larger clone turns up one base away. The data originate from a study of T cell repertoires in cytomegalovirus infection (dated by TCRdb to the late 2010s). Study-level background: Alongside well-studied HLA-B-restricted epitopes, the peptide stimulations were aimed at recently identified HLA-C-restricted CMV epitopes, whose presentation resists viral immunomodulation. Because public TCR beta signatures pointed to carriage of CMV infection together with the matching HLA type, the HLA type of each donor mattered for the analysis. Study-level results and caveats: Cumulative frequency of public TCR beta family members discriminated carriers of CMV infection plus the relevant HLA type in this cohort and an independent 352-donor cohort. In the ex vivo response, HLA-C-restricted CMV-specific TCR beta clonotypes were dominant, and in two of eight donors the single most frequent clonotype came from this HLA-C-restricted group.

Sequencing took place on an Illumina HiSeq 1500. TCRdb reprocessing: public reads trimmed at Q25 with fastp, clones called with MiXCR, in-frame beta chains kept. Here each entry gathers all rows of one CDR3 protein and keeps the most common genes and DNA. In all, the sample holds approximately 910,000 distinct CDR3 sequences, and roughly 30% of those were seen once. The ten largest clones add up to 13% of the sample. In the paper's terms, the treatment or condition label means: in vitro stimulation with specific CMV peptide epitopes to enrich CMV-specific T cells. Via the germline V gene, CDR1 is SGHVS and CDR2 FNYEAQ. The CDR3 goes from the cysteine to the phenylalanine over 15 residues. Only the CDR3 portion is preserved as DNA: 45 bases, with reading frame beginning at the first base. V is pared back by 3 bases and J by 0 bases, with 9 bases lying between the germline termini.

This sequence was found in a human donor in good health (CMV status not recorded). Some clones in this sample may be carry-over from other donors' samples. The V gene is TRBV7-6 and the J gene is TRBJ1-3, and perhaps TRBD1 as D gene, on 5 matching bases. Source: cultured CD8+ T cells from PBMCs, taken from culture after CMV antigen stimulation. The nucleotide sequence reads TGTGCCAGCAGCTTTCCCAGGGTCTCTGGAAACACCATATATTTT. This codes for CASSFPRVSGNTIYF.